This entry lists 5 T cell receptor beta chains sequenced from one sample in a study of T cells in Graves' hyperthyroidism and ophthalmopathy. Amplification yielded TCR beta CDR3 regions, with RNA transcripts as the source. HTBI primers drove first-round RT-PCR of the TCR CDR3. TCRdb re-called the multiplex PCR reads through MiXCR, storing one row per CDR3 protein. The sample includes 660,000 or so distinct CDR3 sequences, more than 20% of them seen just once. Sequenced input: blood. Receptors originate from a man aged 25-40 years with Graves' ophthalmopathy.

This clonotype showed up many times. CDR3: CASSYRERMNTEAFF. The DNA for the CDR3 is TGTGCCAGTAGTTACAGGGAGAGGATGAACACTGAAGCTTTCTTT. The V and J genes are TRBV19 and TRBJ1-1, with TRBD1 as a possible D gene (6 bases). The CDR3 covers 15 residues. V was trimmed by 5 bases and J by 0 bases, leaving 13 bases between them. Germline V CDR1 and CDR2: LNHDA, SQIVND (reference sequence).

Notes on this clonotype: The CDR3 does not end in the conserved phenylalanine or tryptophan, so this is likely a read error. The CDR3 bases are TGTGCCAGCAGCTCCAGGGGTGCAGGCGAGCAGTACCTC. Its protein product is CASSSRGAGEQYL. The genes are TRBV13 and TRBJ2-7; tentatively, D is TRBD1 (6 bases). The V end was cut by 4 bases, the J end by 6 bases, with 13 bases between. This CDR3 has 13 residues. Germline V gene lookup returns CDR1 PRHDT and CDR2 FYEKMQ (reference sequence).

This clonotype was detected many times. The rearrangement uses TRBV11-2 and TRBJ2-7; D perhaps matches TRBD2 (6 bases). V was cut by 5 bases and J by 5 bases, with 16 bases left in between. Germline V gene lookup returns CDR1 SGHAT and CDR2 FQNNGV. CDR3 length equals 14 residues. This CDR3 is CASSPTSRRNEQYF. The DNA of the CDR3 is TGTGCCAGCAGCCCTACTAGCCGGAGGAACGAGCAGTACTTC.

This clonotype appeared a few times. The V and J genes are TRBV2 and TRBJ2-1; 7 bases are shared with TRBD2. The junction had 9 bases not matched to a gene; V was cut back by 6 bases and J by 7 bases. Germline V gives CDR1 SNHLY, CDR2 FYNNEI. This CDR3 spans 14 amino acids. CDR3 in DNA: TGTGCCAGCAGGGGGGGGAGCGGAGGGAATGAGCAGTTCTTC. Protein sequence: CASRGGSGGNEQFF.

In DNA form, the CDR3 reads TGTGCCAGCAGTTTTGGACGGAAACAAGAGACCCAGTACTTC. Translated, it gives CASSFGRKQETQYF. The V gene is TRBV6-1, the J gene TRBJ2-5; D is unclear. The CDR3 contains 14 residues. Trimming shortened V by 5 bases and J by 2 bases, and 12 bases separated the two germline ends. Germline CDR1 reads MNHNS; CDR2 reads SASEGT.